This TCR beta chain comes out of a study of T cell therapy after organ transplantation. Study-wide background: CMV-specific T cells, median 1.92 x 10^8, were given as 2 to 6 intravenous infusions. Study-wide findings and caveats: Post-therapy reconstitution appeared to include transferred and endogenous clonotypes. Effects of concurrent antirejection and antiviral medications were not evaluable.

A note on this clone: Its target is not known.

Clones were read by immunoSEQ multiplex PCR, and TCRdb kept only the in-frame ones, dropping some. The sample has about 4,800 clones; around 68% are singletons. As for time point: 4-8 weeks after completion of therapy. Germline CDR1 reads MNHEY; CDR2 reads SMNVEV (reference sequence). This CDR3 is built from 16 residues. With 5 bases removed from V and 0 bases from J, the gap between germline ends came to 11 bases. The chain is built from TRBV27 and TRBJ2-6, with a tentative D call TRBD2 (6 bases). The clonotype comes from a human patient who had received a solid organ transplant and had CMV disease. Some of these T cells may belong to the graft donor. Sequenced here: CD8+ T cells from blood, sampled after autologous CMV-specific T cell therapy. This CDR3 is CASSPQGGSGANVLTF. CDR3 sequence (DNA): TGTGCCAGCAGTCCCCAGGGAGGCTCTGGGGCCAACGTCCTGACTTTC.